This T cell receptor beta chain originates from a study of shared clonotypes between healthy human individuals (dated by TCRdb to between 2020 and 2021). General notes on the study: The cohort included three men and two women between 18 and 49 years of age. Per donor, three plates each were used for CD4 naive and CD4 memory, two for CD8 naive, and one for CD8 memory. To increase sequencing depth and limit assay-specific biases, TCR repertoire library preparation and sequencing were carried out by different laboratories using diverse techniques. The study deeply sequenced blood TCR repertoires of about five healthy adults to estimate repertoire size and the extent of clonotype sharing between individuals. Leukapheresis yielded between about 0.94 and 8.9 billion PBMCs per donor. The research as a whole found: Pairwise subsampling indicated that sequencing depth was expected to affect the degree of clonotype sharing among donors. Incomplete sequencing was indicated by rarefaction of sorted-subset datasets, despite the large sequencing depth. Compared with non-shared clonotypes, the clonotypes found in all four sorted-subset donors had higher generation probabilities. Estimated clonotype richness was generally larger for naive than for memory subsets. The small number of donors limited the genetic and exposure-history diversity represented. Sharing across a handful of donors was observed for around 5% of naive CD4, over 3% of naive CD8, 2% to 2.5% of memory CD4, and roughly 0.4% of memory CD8 clonotypes. Sampling was limited to blood, and TCR repertoires in tissue likely differ from TCR repertoires in blood.

Using the deep immunoSEQ assay, TCR CDR3 regions were amplified from genomic DNA by multiplex PCR. Extracted genomic DNA from each cell subset was spread evenly across all wells of several immunoSEQ 96-well plates, with each plate serving as a replicate. For sorted subsets, about 210 ng of genomic DNA, equivalent to 30,000 or so T cell genomes, went into each replicate PCR. Purified libraries were quantified with a Qubit 3.0 fluorometer, sized on a Bioanalyzer 2100, and re-quantified with the KAPA Library Quantification kit. Every immunoSEQ 96-well plate was sequenced on a dedicated single-read 150-cycle Illumina NextSeq 550 flow cell. On the authors' methods: Because only junctional sequences without quality scores were contained in the immunoSEQ output, filtering matching that applied to full-length reads could not be performed. To assign V/J genes and CDR3, sequences were annotated using PyIR, a Python wrapper for IgBLAST v1.9, with IMGT germline references. Any read was removed if the V/J assignment was weak (E-value above 1e-6), the CDR3 was missing, or the read contained stop codons, out-of-frame junctions, or ambiguous translated residues. A V3J clonotype was defined by an identical inferred V gene, J gene, and CDR3 amino acid sequence. To compute the percentage overlap between repertoires, the number of shared unique clonotypes was divided by the size of the smaller repertoire. Three approaches were used to assess repertoire richness: RTK rarefaction, the Chao1 estimator, and Recon v2.1 estimates of unobserved clonotypes. For all TCRbeta clonotypes obtained by the gDNA method from a handful of donors, generation probabilities were computed with OLGA. TCRdb mirrors the immuneACCESS table, restricted to in-frame sequences. Some clones are absent from its copies; in checked studies, under half trace to an unresolved V gene, and the reason for the others is unknown. The V and J calls and clone size were taken over from that table, and D and trimming were inferred from the DNA. The sample table records more than 500,000 clones; approximately 95% of these occur just once. Nearly 0.065% of the sample is taken by the ten largest.

The CDR3 covers 15 residues, taking in both the cysteine and the phenylalanine. Solely the CDR3 DNA is kept, with 45 bases framed from the first base. Deletion took 2 bases off V and 6 bases off J, with a span of 11 bases between the germline ends. The germline V gene supplies CDR1 SNHLY and CDR2 FYNNEI. Donors were healthy HIV-negative adults with no recently reported acute infections or vaccinations. All donors were Caucasian adults living in Nashville, Tennessee, USA. CD4+ T cells were enriched by magnetic negative selection, after which naive cells were positively selected on CD45RA and the negative fraction was taken as the memory subset. Blood was obtained by leukapheresis, after which PBMCs were separated by Ficoll-Histopaque density gradient centrifugation and cryopreserved in liquid nitrogen vapor phase. Purity and quantity of every magnetically sorted T cell population were checked by analytical flow cytometry. Genomic DNA was isolated from each sorted fraction and quantified by UV absorbance on a Nanodrop 2000c.

Details on this clone: Which antigen it targets is not known. Base qualities are missing; no much larger clone stands one base away.

This sequence was found in a woman in her thirties in good health. The sample taken for sequencing was naive CD4+ T cells sorted from blood. This specimen's cell subset or site label, interpreted: CD45RA+ positively selected. The chain employs TRBV2 and TRBJ1-6; a tentative D call is TRBD1 (5 bases match). The CDR3 region reads CASSERGLANSPLHF. The bases are TGTGCCAGCAGTGAAAGGGGACTGGCTAATTCACCCCTCCACTTT.